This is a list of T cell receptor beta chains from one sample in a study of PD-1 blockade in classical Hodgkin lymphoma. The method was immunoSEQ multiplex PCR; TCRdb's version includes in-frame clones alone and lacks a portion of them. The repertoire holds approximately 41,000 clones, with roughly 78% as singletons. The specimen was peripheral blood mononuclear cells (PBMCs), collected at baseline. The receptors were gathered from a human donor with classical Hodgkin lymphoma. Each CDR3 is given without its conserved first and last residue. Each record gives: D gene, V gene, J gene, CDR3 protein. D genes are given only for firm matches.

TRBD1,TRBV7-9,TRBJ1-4,ASSARGTDEKLF
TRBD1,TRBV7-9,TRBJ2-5,ASSFWTGNRETQY
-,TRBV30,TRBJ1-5,AWSGDRRHQPQH
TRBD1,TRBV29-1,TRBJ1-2,SVDGTGGSYGYT
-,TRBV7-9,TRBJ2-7,ASSLALGATYEQY
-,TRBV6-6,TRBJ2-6,ASSSSRPGANVLT
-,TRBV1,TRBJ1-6,TSSRTGDDRSPLH
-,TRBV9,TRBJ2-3,ASSYTGEVDTQY
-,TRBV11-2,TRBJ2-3,ASSSQTSSTDTQY
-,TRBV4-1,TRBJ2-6,ASSQDQLGGSSGANVLT
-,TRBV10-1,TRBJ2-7,ASSEGAAYEQY
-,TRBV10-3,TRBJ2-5,AISEPSNQETQY
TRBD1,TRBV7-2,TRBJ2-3,ASSPTGGDADTQY
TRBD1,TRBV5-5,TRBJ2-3,ASSAKDRSYDTQY
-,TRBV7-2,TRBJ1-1,ASSLDRANTEAF
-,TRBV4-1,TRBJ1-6,ASSQDWAGGPNSPLH
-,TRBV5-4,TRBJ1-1,ASSLGSVNTEAF
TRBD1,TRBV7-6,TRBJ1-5,ASSLGDRQPQH
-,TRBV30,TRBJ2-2,AWSREETGELF
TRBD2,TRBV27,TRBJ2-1,ASSFGAGGVEQF
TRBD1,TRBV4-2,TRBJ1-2,ASSQVPGGPSYGYT
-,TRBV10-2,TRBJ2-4,ASSDPGLNIQY
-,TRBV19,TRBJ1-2,ASSIFQGNYGYT
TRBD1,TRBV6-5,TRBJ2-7,ASRAYRTGGRQY
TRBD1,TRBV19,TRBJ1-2,ASTTGQGIGGYT
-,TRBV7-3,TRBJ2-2,ASSPTPTDTGELF
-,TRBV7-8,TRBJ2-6,ASSLTVGSQNKYGANVLT
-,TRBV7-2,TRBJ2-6,ASSSMGGWDSSGANVLT
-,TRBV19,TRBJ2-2,ASSIVLTGELF
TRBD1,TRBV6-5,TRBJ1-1,ASSYDAKQGTEAF
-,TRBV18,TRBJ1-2,ASSPPGTYGYT
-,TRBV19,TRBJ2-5,ASSTGTLQETQY
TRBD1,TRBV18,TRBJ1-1,ASSREGAGAEAF